This T cell receptor (beta chain) was retrieved from a study of OX40 agonist ivuxolimab in advanced cancers. Sequencing was performed with immunoSEQ multiplex PCR; in TCRdb, only in-frame clones are kept and a portion is missing. The sample holds about 29,000 clones, about nine tenths seen once. The material sequenced was CD4+ or CD8+ T cells sorted from blood, taken in a trial of the OX40 agonist ivuxolimab. The sequence derives from an adult with an advanced solid tumor such as melanoma, head and neck, liver or kidney cancer.

The CDR3 bases are TGTGCCAGCAGCTCCCAACCTCGGACAGGACCACTACAGTTCTTC. This sequence encodes CASSSQPRTGPLQFF. The chain carries TRBV11-1 and TRBJ2-1; 7 nucleotides match TRBD1. Germline V gives CDR1 SGHAT, CDR2 FQDESV (reference sequence). This CDR3 spans 15 amino acids. The V and J ends lost 4 bases and 13 bases, in that order; junction bases with no gene match: 16.